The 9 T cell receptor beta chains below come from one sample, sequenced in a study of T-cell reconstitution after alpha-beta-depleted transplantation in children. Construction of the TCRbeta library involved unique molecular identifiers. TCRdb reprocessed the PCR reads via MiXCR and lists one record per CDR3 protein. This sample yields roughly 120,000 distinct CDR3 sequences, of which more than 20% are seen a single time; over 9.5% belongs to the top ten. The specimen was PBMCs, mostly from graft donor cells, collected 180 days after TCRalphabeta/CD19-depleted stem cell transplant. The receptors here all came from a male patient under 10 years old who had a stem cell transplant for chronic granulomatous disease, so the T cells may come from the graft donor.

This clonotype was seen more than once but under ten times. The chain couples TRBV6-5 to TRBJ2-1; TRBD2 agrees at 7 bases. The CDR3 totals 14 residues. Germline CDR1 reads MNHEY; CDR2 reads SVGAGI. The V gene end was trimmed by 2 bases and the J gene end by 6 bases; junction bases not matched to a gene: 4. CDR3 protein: CASSYGLVGNEQFF. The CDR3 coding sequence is TGTGCCAGCAGTTACGGACTAGTAGGCAATGAGCAGTTCTTC.

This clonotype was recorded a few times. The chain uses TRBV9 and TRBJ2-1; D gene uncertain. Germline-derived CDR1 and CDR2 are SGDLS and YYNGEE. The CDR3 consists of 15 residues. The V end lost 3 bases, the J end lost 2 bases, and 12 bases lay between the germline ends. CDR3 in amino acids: CASSAVIGPYNEQFF. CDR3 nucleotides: TGTGCCAGCAGCGCCGTAATTGGGCCCTACAATGAGCAGTTCTTC.

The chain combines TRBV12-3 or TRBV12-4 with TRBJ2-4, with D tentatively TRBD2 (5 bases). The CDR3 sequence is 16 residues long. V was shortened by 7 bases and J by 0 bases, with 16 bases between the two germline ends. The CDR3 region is CASTPDRRGAKNIQYF. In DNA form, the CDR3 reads TGTGCCAGCACCCCAGACCGCCGGGGAGCCAAAAACATTCAGTACTTC.

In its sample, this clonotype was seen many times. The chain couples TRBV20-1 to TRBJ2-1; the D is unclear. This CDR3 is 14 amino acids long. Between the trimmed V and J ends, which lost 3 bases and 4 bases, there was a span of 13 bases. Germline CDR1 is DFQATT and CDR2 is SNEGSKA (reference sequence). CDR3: CSASSAALYNEQFF. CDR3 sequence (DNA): TGCAGTGCTAGCTCGGCGGCCCTTTACAATGAGCAGTTCTTC.

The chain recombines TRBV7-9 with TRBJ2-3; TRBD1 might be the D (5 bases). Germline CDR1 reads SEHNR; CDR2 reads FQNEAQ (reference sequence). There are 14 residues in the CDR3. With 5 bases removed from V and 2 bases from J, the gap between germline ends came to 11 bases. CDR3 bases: TGTGCCAGCAGCCTAACAGGCCTCACAGATACGCAGTATTTT. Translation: CASSLTGLTDTQYF.

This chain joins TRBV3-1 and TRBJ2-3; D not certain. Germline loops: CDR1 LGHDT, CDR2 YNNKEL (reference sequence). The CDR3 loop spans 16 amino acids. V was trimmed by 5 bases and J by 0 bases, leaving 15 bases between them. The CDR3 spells CASSVRLWGSTDTQYF. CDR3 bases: TGTGCCAGCAGCGTTAGGCTGTGGGGTAGCACAGATACGCAGTATTTT.

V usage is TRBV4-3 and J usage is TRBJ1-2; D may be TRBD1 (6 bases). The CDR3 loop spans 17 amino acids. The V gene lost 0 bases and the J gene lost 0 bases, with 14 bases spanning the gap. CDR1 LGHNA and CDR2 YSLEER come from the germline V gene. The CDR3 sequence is CASSQDTGMLANYGYTF. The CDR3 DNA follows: TGCGCCAGCAGCCAAGATACAGGGATGCTAGCTAACTATGGCTACACCTTC.

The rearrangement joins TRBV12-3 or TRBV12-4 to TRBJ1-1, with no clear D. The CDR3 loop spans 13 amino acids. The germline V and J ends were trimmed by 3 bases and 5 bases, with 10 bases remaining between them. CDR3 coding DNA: TGTGCCAGCAGTTTCGTGCTATTTACTGAAGCTTTCTTT. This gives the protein CASSFVLFTEAFF.

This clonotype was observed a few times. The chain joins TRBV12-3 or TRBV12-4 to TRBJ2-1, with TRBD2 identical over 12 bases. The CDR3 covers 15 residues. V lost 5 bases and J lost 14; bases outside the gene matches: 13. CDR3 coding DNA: TGTGCCAGCAGTCCACTAGCGGGAGGAGTAGTGGGCAAGTTCTTC. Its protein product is CASSPLAGGVVGKFF.